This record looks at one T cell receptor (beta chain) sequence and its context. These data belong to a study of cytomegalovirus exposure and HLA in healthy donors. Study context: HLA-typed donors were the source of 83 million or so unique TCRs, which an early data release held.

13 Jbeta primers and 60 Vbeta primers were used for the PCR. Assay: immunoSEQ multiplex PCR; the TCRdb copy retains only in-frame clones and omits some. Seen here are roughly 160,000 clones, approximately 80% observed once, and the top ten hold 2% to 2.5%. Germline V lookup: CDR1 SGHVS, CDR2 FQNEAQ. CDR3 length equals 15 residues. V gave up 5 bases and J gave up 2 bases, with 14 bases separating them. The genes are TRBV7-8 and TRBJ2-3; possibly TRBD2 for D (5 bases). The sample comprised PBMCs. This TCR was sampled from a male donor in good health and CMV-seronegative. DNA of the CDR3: TGTGCCAGCAGCCTCTTGGACGGGAACACAGATACGCAGTATTTT. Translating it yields CASSLLDGNTDTQYF.